This TCR beta chain appears in the sequencing data of a study of T cell responses to AZD1222 COVID-19 vaccine. The germline V gene has CDR1 ENHRY and CDR2 SYGVKD. V was cut by 9 bases and J by 4 bases, with 9 bases left in between. This CDR3 region has 12 residues. Study results and caveats: Donors were mostly white British, more females; clonal diversity possibly underestimated. Reports say nearly half of spike-specific TCRs go after unmutated variant regions. Repertoires in all cases were sampled only once the peak T cell response had passed. Two AZD1222 doses significantly raised spike-specific TCR breadth and depth over controls.

Data came from immunoSEQ multiplex PCR; TCRdb stores just in-frame clones and leaves some out. The sample consists of tens of thousands of clones, around nine tenths of them appearing once. Regarding this clone: Its specificity is unknown.

The chain uses TRBV10-3 and TRBJ2-2, with D perhaps matching TRBD1 or TRBD2 (5 bases each). This receptor was identified in an adult in good health. Sequenced here: peripheral blood, sampled on day 0 of AZD1222 vaccination. The CDR3 sequence: CAIDGGTGELFF. Written as DNA, the CDR3 is TGTGCCATTGATGGGGGCACCGGGGAGCTGTTTTTT.